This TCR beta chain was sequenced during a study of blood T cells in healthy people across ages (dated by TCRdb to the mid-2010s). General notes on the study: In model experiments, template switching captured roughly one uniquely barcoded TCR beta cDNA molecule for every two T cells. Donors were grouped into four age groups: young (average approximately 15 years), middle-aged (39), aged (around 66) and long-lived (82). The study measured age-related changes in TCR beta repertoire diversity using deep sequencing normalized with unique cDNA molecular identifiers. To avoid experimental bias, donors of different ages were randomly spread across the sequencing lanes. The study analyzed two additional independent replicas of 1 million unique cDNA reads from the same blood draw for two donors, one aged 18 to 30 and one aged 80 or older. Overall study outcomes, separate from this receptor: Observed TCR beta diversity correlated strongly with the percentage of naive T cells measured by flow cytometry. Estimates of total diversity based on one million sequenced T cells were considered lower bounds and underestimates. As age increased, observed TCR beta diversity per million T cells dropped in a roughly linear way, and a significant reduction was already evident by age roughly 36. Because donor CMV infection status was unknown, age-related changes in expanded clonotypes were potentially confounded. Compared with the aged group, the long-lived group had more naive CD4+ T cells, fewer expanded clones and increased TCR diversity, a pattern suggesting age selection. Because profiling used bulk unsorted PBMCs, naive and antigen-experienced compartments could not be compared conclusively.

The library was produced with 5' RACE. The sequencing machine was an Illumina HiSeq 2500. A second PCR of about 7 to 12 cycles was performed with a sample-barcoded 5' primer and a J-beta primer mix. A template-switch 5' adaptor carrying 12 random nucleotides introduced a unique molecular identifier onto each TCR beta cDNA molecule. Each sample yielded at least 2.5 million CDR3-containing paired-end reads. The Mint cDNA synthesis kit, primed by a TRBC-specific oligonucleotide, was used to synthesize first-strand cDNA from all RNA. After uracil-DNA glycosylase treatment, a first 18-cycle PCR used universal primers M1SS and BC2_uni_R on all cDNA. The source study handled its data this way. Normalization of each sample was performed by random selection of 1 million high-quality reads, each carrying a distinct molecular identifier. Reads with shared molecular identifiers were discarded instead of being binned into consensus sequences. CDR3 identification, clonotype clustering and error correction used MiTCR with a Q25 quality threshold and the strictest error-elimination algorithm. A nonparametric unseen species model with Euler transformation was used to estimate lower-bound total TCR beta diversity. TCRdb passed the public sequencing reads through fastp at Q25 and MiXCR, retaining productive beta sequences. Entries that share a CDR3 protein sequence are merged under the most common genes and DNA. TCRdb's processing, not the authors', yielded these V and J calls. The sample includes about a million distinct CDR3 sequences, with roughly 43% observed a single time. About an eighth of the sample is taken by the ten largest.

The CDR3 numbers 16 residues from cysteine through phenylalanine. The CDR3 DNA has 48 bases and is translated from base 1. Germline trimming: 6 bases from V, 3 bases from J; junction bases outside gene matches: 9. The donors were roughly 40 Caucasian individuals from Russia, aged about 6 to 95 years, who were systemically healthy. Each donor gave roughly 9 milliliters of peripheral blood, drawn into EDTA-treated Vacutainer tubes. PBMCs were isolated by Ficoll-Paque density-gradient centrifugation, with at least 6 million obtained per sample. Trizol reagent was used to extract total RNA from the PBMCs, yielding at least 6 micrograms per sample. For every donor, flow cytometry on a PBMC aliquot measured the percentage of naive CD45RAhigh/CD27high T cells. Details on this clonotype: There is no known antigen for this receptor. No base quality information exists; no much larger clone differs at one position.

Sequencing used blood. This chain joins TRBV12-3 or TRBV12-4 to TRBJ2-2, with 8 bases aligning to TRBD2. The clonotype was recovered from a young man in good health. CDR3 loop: CASRPSTGGDTGELFF. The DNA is TGTGCCAGCAGGCCCTCTACGGGGGGGGACACCGGGGAGCTGTTTTTT.